Following are 11 T cell receptor beta chains from one sample sequenced in a study of blood T cells in healthy people across ages. Next came a second PCR, run for about 7 to 11 cycles, which used a sample-barcoded 5' primer along with a J-beta primer mix. MiXCR was run by TCRdb on the 5' RACE reads, yielding one entry per CDR3 protein. Among fewer than 800,000 distinct CDR3 sequences listed, about 21% were seen once. Sequenced material: blood. The source is a man between 65 and 80 years old in good health.

The V and J genes are TRBV4-3 and TRBJ2-1, with 10 bases identical to TRBD2. There are 20 residues in the CDR3. The J segment lost 3 bases and the V segment lost 0 bases, leaving 14 bases of the junction unmatched. Germline V gene sequence: CDR1 LGHNA, CDR2 YSLEER. The DNA of the CDR3 is TGCGCCAGCAGCCAAGATTTGGCTAGCGGGAGTAGGGGGGACTACAATGAGCAGTTCTTC. Translation gives CASSQDLASGSRGDYNEQFF.

This clonotype was observed a handful of times. The rearrangement uses TRBV10-3 and TRBJ1-1; D unresolved. The CDR3 contains 15 residues. V lost 3 bases to trimming and J lost 7 bases, with 18 bases between them. Germline CDR1 and CDR2: ENHRY and SYGVKD. The DNA for the CDR3 is TGTGCCATCAGTGATGAGACAAGAACTAGCAGTGAAGCTTTCTTT. This translates into CAISDETRTSSEAFF.

The rearrangement links TRBV5-1 to TRBJ2-1; 7 bases are shared with TRBD1. J lost 10 bases, V lost 0 bases, and 7 bases had no gene match. The CDR3 is 14 amino acids. Per germline, CDR1 SGHRS and CDR2 YFSETQ. The CDR3 loop reads CASSLGQGIWEQFF. CDR3 nucleotide sequence: TGCGCCAGCAGCTTGGGACAGGGAATTTGGGAGCAGTTCTTC.

V gene TRBV7-2 combines with J gene TRBJ2-6; no definite D call. Trimming pared 1 base from V and 0 bases from J, leaving 4 bases between. Germline assignment: CDR1 SGHTA and CDR2 FQGNSA. The CDR3 length is 15 residues. The chain's CDR3 is CASSLVVSGANVLTF. CDR3 nucleotide sequence: TGTGCCAGCAGCTTAGTGGTCTCTGGGGCCAACGTCCTGACTTTC.

The rearrangement joins TRBV5-5 to TRBJ2-7; TRBD2 matches 10 bases. Germline V gene data show CDR1 as SGHKS and CDR2 as YYEKEE (reference sequence). Losses at the gene ends were 4 bases for V and 6 bases for J; bases not matched to a gene: 16. The CDR3 is 17 amino acids. CDR3 protein: CASSQNFVLAGDSEQYF. The CDR3 DNA sequence: TGTGCCAGCAGCCAGAATTTCGTGCTAGCGGGAGATTCCGAGCAGTACTTC.

The J gene is TRBJ1-5, the V gene TRBV13, with D possibly TRBD1 on 6 matching bases. V was trimmed by 5 bases and J by 7 bases, leaving 15 bases between them. Germline V gene sequence: CDR1 PRHDT, CDR2 FYEKMQ (reference sequence). The CDR3 loop spans 14 amino acids. The CDR3 bases are TGTGCCAGCAGCCAGGGACAACTAGTGCAGCCCCAGCATTTT. This translates into CASSQGQLVQPQHF.

The chain is built from TRBV29-1 and TRBJ1-2; tentative D call: TRBD1 (5 bases). V lost 6 bases and J lost 3, with 8 bases in between. The CDR3 is made up of 11 amino acids. Looked up from germline, CDR1 is SQVTM and CDR2 is ANQGSEA. The CDR3 nucleotides read TGCAGCGTGGACATCTACTATGGCTACACCTTC. It translates to CSVDIYYGYTF. The entire variable domain, with the rest obtained from reference TRBV29-1 and TRBJ1-2, is as follows: SAVISQKPSRDICQRGTSLTIQCQVDSQVTMMFWYRQQPGQSLTLIATANQGSEATYESGFVIDKFPISRPNLTFSTLTVSNMSPEDSSIYLCSVDIYYGYTFGSGTRLTVV.

This sequence joins TRBV18 and TRBJ2-7; D gene unclear. The length of the CDR3 is 14 residues. V lost 0 bases, J lost 5 bases, and 11 bases lay in between. Germline-derived CDR1 and CDR2 are KGHSH and LQKENI. CDR3 nucleotides: TGTGCCAGCTCACCACCTAGACCTTGGAACGAGCAGTACTTC. Translating it yields CASSPPRPWNEQYF. The complete variable domain, with remaining parts taken from reference TRBV18 and TRBJ2-7, reads NAGVMQNPRHLVRRRGQEARLRCSPMKGHSHVYWYRQLPEEGLKFMVYLQKENIIDESGMPKERFSAEFPKEGPSILRIQQVVRGDSAAYFCASSPPRPWNEQYFGPGTRLTVT.

The chain is built from TRBV20-1 and TRBJ2-1; the match to TRBD2 covers 15 bases. The J call may be faulty, since TRBJ2-7 better matches the DNA end. Germline V gene sequence: CDR1 DFQATT, CDR2 SNEGSKA (reference sequence). There are 14 residues in the CDR3. CDR3 residues: CSASGLAGGDEQYF. DNA of the CDR3: TGCAGTGCTAGTGGACTAGCGGGGGGGGACGAGCAGTACTTC.

The table lists this clonotype with a few counts. V and J are TRBV12-3 or TRBV12-4 and TRBJ2-6; a weak D match, TRBD2 (5 bases). Trimming took 1 base from V and 4 from J, leaving 11 bases between them. The CDR3 extends over 16 amino acids. For the CDR3, the DNA is TGTGCCAGCAGTTTAGGGCCCCTAGCCGGGGCCAACGTCCTGACTTTC. This gives the protein CASSLGPLAGANVLTF.

This clonotype was found a few times. In nucleotides, the CDR3 is TGTGCCATCAGTGAGTCCGGGACTAGCGGGAGAATCTACGAGCAGTACTTC. Translating gives CAISESGTSGRIYEQYF. The V and J genes are TRBV10-3 and TRBJ2-7, with 14 bases matching TRBD2. The germline V gene has CDR1 ENHRY and CDR2 SYGVKD. The CDR3 totals 17 residues. J was trimmed by 3 bases and V by 0 bases; bases with no gene match: 4.